These T cell receptor beta chains were read from a single sample in a study of cytomegalovirus exposure and HLA in healthy donors. Profiled with immunoSEQ multiplex PCR; TCRdb holds only in-frame clones, not every one. The sample consists of over 70,000 clones, about 70% of them appearing once. Source material: PBMCs. The receptors stem from a man under 40 in good health and CMV-seronegative. The CDR3 runs from the conserved cysteine through the conserved F or W. A D gene is named only where the DNA matches it firmly. The listing skips clone size in some rows; elsewhere it reads once, few, many or a size class.

clone_size	d_call	v_call	j_call	cdr3_nt	cdr3_aa
few	NA	TRBV4-3	TRBJ1-4	TGCGCCAGCAGCCAAGGGCTAGATATTGAAAAACTGTTTTTT	CASSQGLDIEKLFF
NA	NA	TRBV5-4	TRBJ1-6	TGTGCCAGCAGCTTGGACAGGGTGTATTCACCCCTCCACTTT	CASSLDRVYSPLHF
NA	TRBD1	TRBV27	TRBJ2-1	TGTGCCAGCAGTCCCGGGACAGGGACCTACAATGAGCAGTTCTTC	CASSPGTGTYNEQFF
NA	NA	TRBV27	TRBJ2-2	TGTGCCAGCAGTTACCAGGCGGGCGGGGAGCTGTTTTTT	CASSYQAGGELFF
NA	NA	TRBV9	TRBJ1-4	TGTGCCAGCAGCGTAGAATCAGGACGGGGTGAAAAACTGTTTTTT	CASSVESGRGEKLFF
NA	TRBD1	TRBV19	TRBJ2-7	TGTGCCAGTAGTCGGACAGGGGATGGCTACGAGCAGTACTTC	CASSRTGDGYEQYF
NA	TRBD1	TRBV6-6	TRBJ2-7	TGTGCCAGCAGTTACCGGGGACAGTCCGACGAGCAGTACTTC	CASSYRGQSDEQYF
once	TRBD1	TRBV30	TRBJ1-4	TGTGCCTGGAGTGTATTTGGGACAGGGGGAGAAAAACTGTTTTTT	CAWSVFGTGGEKLFF
NA	NA	TRBV18	TRBJ2-1	TGTGCCAGCTCACGACAGTACAATGAGCAGTTCTTC	CASSRQYNEQFF
few	TRBD2	TRBV10-3	TRBJ2-1	TGTGCCATCAGTTCCGGGACTAGCGGGATCCTGACCTCCTACAATGAGCAGTTCTTC	CAISSGTSGILTSYNEQFF
NA	NA	TRBV19	TRBJ1-1	TGTGCCAGTAGTATTGGGGGCAGGGGCACTGAAGCTTTCTTT	CASSIGGRGTEAFF
few	NA	TRBV6-5	TRBJ1-4	TGTGCCAGCAGTCATGCAAGGAGAGAAAAACTGTTTTTT	CASSHARREKLFF
few	NA	TRBV19	TRBJ1-5	TGTGCCAGTAGTCGAAAAGGGGCAAGCAATCAGCCCCAGCATTTT	CASSRKGASNQPQHF
NA	TRBD1	TRBV6-4	TRBJ2-7	TGTGCCAAGGGGACAGACTACGAGCAGTACTTC	CAKGTDYEQYF
NA	TRBD1	TRBV5-1	TRBJ1-2	TGCGCCAGCAGAACTCAGCCCGGGACAGGGAATTCGGGCTACACCTTC	CASRTQPGTGNSGYTF
NA	TRBD2	TRBV4-1	TRBJ2-7	TGCGCCAGCAGCCGCCCGGGACTAGCGGCCTCCTACGAGCAGTACTTC	CASSRPGLAASYEQYF
few	TRBD2	TRBV10-3	TRBJ2-5	TGTGCCATCAGTGAGTCGGGGGGGCAAGAGACCCAGTACTTC	CAISESGGQETQYF
few	TRBD2	TRBV18	TRBJ2-1	TGTGCCAGCTCACCCGGACTAGCGGGAGCCTACAATGAGCAGTTCTTC	CASSPGLAGAYNEQFF
NA	NA	TRBV2	TRBJ1-1	TGTGCCAGCACTTATTGGCAGGCCACTGAAGCTTTCTTT	CASTYWQATEAFF
NA	NA	TRBV7-9	TRBJ2-1	TGTGCCAGCAGCTTAGCTGGGTCCTTAGGCGGCAGACCTTACAATGAGCAGTTCTTC	CASSLAGSLGGRPYNEQFF
NA	TRBD1	TRBV19	TRBJ1-1	TGTGCCAGTAGACAACAGGGGGCCTTGAACACTGAAGCTTTCTTT	CASRQQGALNTEAFF
NA	TRBD1	TRBV30	TRBJ1-2	TGTGCCTGGACCCCTTTTAAAGGGGGCGACAACTATGGCTACACCTTC	CAWTPFKGGDNYGYTF
NA	NA	TRBV2	TRBJ1-5	TGTGCCAGCAGTGAAAGCGACAGCCCGTATCAGCCCCAGCATTTT	CASSESDSPYQPQHF
few	TRBD1	TRBV19	TRBJ1-2	TGTGCCAGTAGTATAGTACAACAGGGGGCCGGTGGCTACACCTTC	CASSIVQQGAGGYTF
few	TRBD1	TRBV29-1	TRBJ1-1	TGCAGCGTCATACAGGGGATGAAGAACACTGAAGCTTTCTTT	CSVIQGMKNTEAFF
NA	NA	TRBV6-1	TRBJ1-6	TGTGCCAGCAGTGACAGGGATAATTCACCCCTCCACTTT	CASSDRDNSPLHF
NA	TRBD2	TRBV29-1	TRBJ2-3	TGCAGCGTCGATGGGACTAGCGCCGGCACAGATACGCAGTATTTT	CSVDGTSAGTDTQYF
NA	NA	TRBV13	TRBJ1-1	TGTGCCAGCACGGTGAAACCTTTAGCTTTCTTT	CASTVKPLAFF
NA	NA	TRBV7-3	TRBJ1-6	TGTGCCAGCAGCTTATGGGCAGCTGAGAATTCACCCCTCCACTTT	CASSLWAAENSPLHF
NA	TRBD1	TRBV28	TRBJ1-1	TGTGCCAGCAGTTCCACCAGGACAGGGAACACTGAAGCTTTCTTT	CASSSTRTGNTEAFF
NA	TRBD1	TRBV7-2	TRBJ1-1	TGTGCCAGCCAAAGACAGGGAAACACTGAAGCTTTCTTT	CASQRQGNTEAFF
NA	NA	TRBV6-1	TRBJ2-7	TGTGCCAGCAGTGAAGCCGGGACTTTTCTCTACGAGCAGTACTTC	CASSEAGTFLYEQYF
NA	NA	TRBV5-6	TRBJ2-6	TGTGCCAGCAGCTTCGCGCCGACGGGATTTCACTCTGGGGCCAACGTCCTGACTTTC	CASSFAPTGFHSGANVLTF
NA	TRBD1	TRBV18	TRBJ2-3	TGTGCCAGCTCACCTACGACAGGGGTAACAGATACGCAGTATTTT	CASSPTTGVTDTQYF
NA	NA	TRBV5-6	TRBJ2-5	TGTGCCAGCAGCTCGTTCAACTTGGAGACCCAGTACTTC	CASSSFNLETQYF
NA	NA	TRBV28	TRBJ2-6	TGTGCCAGCAGTATCACAGGCTACCGAAGCTCTGGGGCCAACGTCCTGACTTTC	CASSITGYRSSGANVLTF
NA	NA	TRBV9	TRBJ1-1	TGTGCCAGCACGGCATCGGGTACAAACACTGAAGCTTTCTTT	CASTASGTNTEAFF
NA	NA	TRBV5-4	TRBJ1-5	TGTGCCAGCAGCTTGCTCAATCAGCCCCAGCATTTT	CASSLLNQPQHF
NA	NA	TRBV5-1	TRBJ1-1	TGCGCCAGCAGCCCCCTCGCAGGGGCAAACACTGAAGCTTTCTTT	CASSPLAGANTEAFF
NA	NA	TRBV28	TRBJ2-3	TGTGCCAGTGTGGGGGCAGGGGTGGCAGATACGCAGTATTTT	CASVGAGVADTQYF
NA	NA	TRBV2	TRBJ1-5	TGTGCCAGCAGTGTAGGGGCATCCCAGCCCCAGCATTTT	CASSVGASQPQHF
NA	NA	TRBV6-4	TRBJ2-1	TGTGCCAGCAGTGACTCGGAGCGAGGGGGCTACAATGAGCAGTTCTTC	CASSDSERGGYNEQFF
NA	NA	TRBV4-2	TRBJ2-2	TGTGCCAGCAGCCAAGAAAGCGGGTATGACGGGGAGCTGTTTTTT	CASSQESGYDGELFF
NA	NA	TRBV29-1	TRBJ1-1	TGCAGCGTTGTAGGGGCAGGAAACACTGAAGCTTTCTTT	CSVVGAGNTEAFF